This T cell receptor (beta chain) was captured in a study of cytomegalovirus exposure and HLA in healthy donors (dated by TCRdb to 2015 to 2018). At the level of the whole study: An earlier analysis of roughly 610 of the donors reported about 260 Gb of sequence data and 95 million to 120 million unique TCR beta sequences obtained from about 200 million T cells. An early release that covered roughly 600 HLA-typed donors contained about 300 gigabases of sequencing data and about 84 million unique TCR sequences. Of the roughly 400 genotyped donors, 81% were placed in the genetic ancestry cluster associated with self-reported Caucasian donors. The study aimed to test whether cataloging public T cell receptors could reveal signatures of past pathogen exposure. Using immunosequencing, the study profiled T cell repertoires from 666 subjects and related those repertoires to cytomegalovirus serostatus. Along with the approximately 670-subject first cohort, a separate validation cohort of over a hundred different subjects was used. To predict cytomegalovirus infection status, the study brought together high-throughput TCR immunosequencing, statistical association of individual TCRs with disease status, and machine learning. A later analysis re-analyzed previously published TCR beta repertoires from 500 to 700 donors and added high-resolution HLA genotyping to study TCR occurrence patterns. The later analysis used no new phenotypic data to find candidate immune exposures, relying instead on TCR beta sequences and their occurrence across donors. An earlier analysis of approximately 640 of the donors applied high-throughput TCR beta sequencing to assess whether each TCR beta V gene segment acted as functional or pseudogenic. Donor age, sex, ethnicity and CMV serostatus were collected together with the repertoire data. Genome-wide SNP genotypes for about 55% of the roughly 670 donors were used in a later genetic analysis, which treated that subset as a discovery cohort. All discovery cohort repertoires had been generated on a single sequencing platform. HLA typing included class I and class II loci at four-digit resolution. Typing coverage varied by locus: roughly 629-640 donors for A, B, C, DRB1 and DQB1; approximately 500 for DQA1; around 610 for DPA1; approximately 450 for DPB1. Because of strong linkage in the cohort, roughly five DR-DQ haplotypes were treated as single units for association and clustering. Across under 500 genotyped donors of the cohort, an average of approximately 200,000 unique TCR beta nucleotide sequences per donor were sequenced, and roughly 20% of those sequences were non-productive. What the research found in general, with its limitations: The authors suggested that the approach could potentially be generalized to other disease states and immunological phenotypes. A few of the identified cytomegalovirus-associated TCR beta chains were confirmed in vitro to be specific for cytomegalovirus antigens. The presence/absence analyses assumed that sequencing depth was roughly uniform across donors, and that assumption may not be true. A later genetic analysis reported fewer N-insertions in productive TCRs among donors in an Asian-associated ancestry cluster than the roughly 690-donor mean. While some public TCRs were present in many individuals, most TCR sequences turned up only very rarely across donors. A cluster of highly shared sequence variants was judged likely to represent a technical artifact of the sequencing pipeline. A later genetic analysis associated a missense DCLRE1C variant with V-gene and J-gene trimming of TCR beta chains, and an independent cohort replicated the association. In a later analysis, most CMV-associated TCR beta chains were found to appear HLA-restricted, with HLA associations seemingly driven largely by CMV exposure. A later analysis reported that several top co-occurrence clusters appeared linked to parvovirus B19, influenza, CMV and Epstein-Barr virus. The only immune exposure information available for the cohort was CMV serostatus. A total of about 180 TCR beta chains were listed by the study as associated with cytomegalovirus. The earlier analysis of approximately 540 of the donors excluded fewer than 20 rarely observed V segments, including chromosome 9 orphons, because counts were too low. Correlated functional status among segregating V segments might reflect linkage disequilibrium, but an unknown experimental factor could not be ruled out. A later analysis found that HLA-associated TCR beta chains were more clonally expanded and had lower generation probabilities than equally common non-associated chains. In a later analysis, the rate of TCR association differed among HLA loci, with DRB1 alleles having the most associated TCRs and HLA-C alleles having the fewest. Strong co-occurrence of HLA alleles, especially DR and DQ, made assigning TCR associations to individual alleles difficult. The classifier was reported to diagnose cytomegalovirus status with high specificity and sensitivity in both the original and validation cohorts. Some IMGT-functional V segments, including TRBV6-2 and TRBV6-3, could not be told apart with the 87-base-pair reads, so those segments were excluded. HLA typing was unavailable for some donors at each locus, so association tests used only the typed subset. In this cohort, only TCR beta chains were sequenced, and detectable features were limited by the absence of alpha or paired-chain data. A later analysis associated about 17,000 TCR beta sequences with specific HLA alleles at a false discovery rate of 0.05. In an earlier analysis of some 500 of the donors, most TCR beta V segments appeared in productive rearrangements about 87% or about 30% of the time, broadly matching IMGT annotations. A further reported finding was that TCR beta sequences accurately predicted the HLA-A and HLA-B alleles for most subjects in the first cohort.

Comment on this clone: What antigen it recognizes has not been identified. Base qualities are not at hand, and no much larger clone is one base apart.

As encoded in the germline V gene, CDR1 is SGHAT while CDR2 is FQNNGV. Reading from cysteine to phenylalanine, the CDR3 counts 15 amino acids. The CDR3 DNA has 45 bases and is translated from base 1. V and J are truncated by 8 bases and 3 bases respectively, leaving an intervening sequence of 20 bases. Library preparation was by the immunoSEQ multiplex PCR assay. For the multiplex PCR, a mixture combining 60 forward primers for TCR Vbeta segments and 13 reverse primers for TCR Jbeta segments was used. A multiplex PCR assay on genomic DNA amplified the CDR3 region of rearranged TCR beta genes. On the Illumina HiSeq System, the amplified TCR beta libraries were sequenced as 87-base-pair reads. Regarding the original processing steps: Across the 600 to 700 repertoires, a later analysis counted roughly 84 million unique TCR beta chains, approximately 10 million of which were shared by at least two donors. To remove PCR and sequencing errors, raw reads were error-corrected and collapsed into unique sequences using a nearest-neighbor algorithm that merged closely related sequences. V, D and J gene segments were assigned by aligning CDR3 sequences to IMGT reference sequences. For a sequence to be retained, a match of at least six nucleotides was required to both a V gene segment and a J gene segment. A rearrangement was called productive if the CDR3 had no stop codons and remained in frame with V and J, and every other rearrangement was called non-productive. CDR3 was defined by IMGT convention, running from the second conserved V-encoded cysteine to the conserved J-encoded phenylalanine. The earlier analysis of about 500 of the donors excluded sequences that lacked an unambiguous match to a single V gene segment. In an earlier analysis of a few hundred of the donors, V segments were called functional above 56.7% productive rearrangements and were called segregating when the between-donor standard deviation exceeded 5%. A statistical classification framework was built to diagnose cytomegalovirus status from the catalog of TCR beta chain sequences. In a later analysis, TCR nucleotide sequences were compared against IMGT/GENE-DB human TR gene sequences so that V and J genes could be assigned. A later analysis assigned CDR3 sequences and most-parsimonious VDJ recombination scenarios with the TCRdist pipeline. In a later analysis, each TCR beta chain was defined by its CDR3 amino acid sequence together with its V-gene family, and reads without a unique V-gene family were excluded. In a later analysis, nearly 600 highly shared, low-generation-probability nucleotide sequences were removed to address suspected cross-contamination and a sequencing artifact. A later analysis calculated a clonal expansion index for each public chain from normalized within-repertoire ranks of inferred template counts. In a later analysis, generation probabilities were computed with a VDJ recombination model fitted to out-of-frame rearrangements, and the resulting probabilities were checked against IGoR. In a later analysis, hypergeometric tests were used to score TCR-TCR, TCR-HLA and TCR-CMV co-occurrence, with a repertoire-size bias correction applied to TCR pairs. To estimate false discovery rates, a later analysis permuted the HLA or CMV assignments 20 times. In a later analysis, co-occurring TCRs were grouped with DBSCAN, and TCRdist sequence similarity was added when clustering was performed within HLA-allele-positive subsets. Co-occurrence clustering excluded repertoires with fewer than 30,000 or more than 120,000 public chains, plus five with anomalous nucleotide sharing. TCRdb obtained this table from immuneACCESS and retained in-frame rearrangements with V and J assigned. These tables miss some clones; where compared with another copy, unresolved V genes account for less than half of the shortfall, and the remainder is unexplained. That table gives V, J and clone size, and the DNA gave D and trimming. The sample records 180,000 or so clones, approximately 84% of which are singletons. Around 2.6% of the sample lies in the top ten.

The cohort consisted of hundreds of healthy bone marrow donors. At the time of sampling, all cohort members were nominally healthy, though unrecorded immune exposures were likely present. The donor was CMV seronegative and belonged to the group of 352 seronegative cohort members. Each donor provided a peripheral blood sample, and peripheral blood mononuclear cells were used for TCR beta sequencing. Genomic DNA extraction from the blood cell samples was performed with the Qiagen DNeasy Blood Extraction Kit. The chain uses TRBV11-2 and TRBJ2-7; TRBD1 is possibly the D segment (6 matching bases). This clonotype was obtained from a female donor in good health and CMV-seronegative. The sequencing input was PBMCs. CDR3 reads: CASSTYTGKFYEQYF. At the DNA level, the sequence is TGTGCCAGCTCCACCTATACAGGGAAATTCTACGAGCAGTACTTC.